Below, 18 T cell receptor beta chains from the same sample are listed, as sequenced in a study of T cells after yellow fever vaccination. TCRdb passed the 5' RACE reads through MiXCR, listing each CDR3 protein once. The sample consists of 250,000 or so distinct CDR3 sequences, more than 6.5% of them appearing once. The sample consisted of CD4+ T cells sorted from PBMCs, taken on the day of the yellow fever booster vaccination. These receptors came from a man aged 25-40 years who received the YFV17D yellow fever vaccine.

This clonotype has more than one count but fewer than ten. The rearrangement joins TRBV6-2 or TRBV6-3 to TRBJ2-7, with TRBD2 as a possible D gene (7 bases). CDR3 size: 13 residues. V lost 6 bases and J 10 bases, leaving 19 bases between the germline ends. The germline V gene has CDR1 MNHEY and CDR2 SVGEGT. The CDR3: CASSTLEGGTQYF. In nucleotides, the CDR3 is TGTGCCAGCAGCACGTTAGAGGGAGGGACACAGTACTTC.

This clonotype occurred a few times. The rearrangement links TRBV11-2 to TRBJ2-5, with D hard to call. Germline V lookup: CDR1 SGHAT, CDR2 FQNNGV. The germline V and J ends were trimmed by 1 base and 0 bases, with 6 bases remaining between them. This CDR3 has 14 residues. The CDR3 region is CASSLVPNQETQYF. DNA for the CDR3: TGTGCCAGCAGCTTAGTACCTAACCAAGAGACCCAGTACTTC.

This clonotype was seen ten or more times. In nucleotides, the CDR3 is TGTGCCAGTTCGGGGGCGGGAAGAGGCAATGAGCAGTTCTTC. Protein product: CASSGAGRGNEQFF. The chain recombines TRBV19 with TRBJ2-1; the D call may be TRBD1 or TRBD2 (6 bases each). Trimming left V 8 bases short and J 6 bases short, with 17 bases between. CDR1 LNHDA and CDR2 SQIVND come from the germline V gene (reference sequence). The CDR3 covers 14 residues.

V gene TRBV5-6 combines with J gene TRBJ2-1; D unresolved. V lost 4 bases to trimming and J lost 0 bases, with 14 bases between them. Looked up from germline, CDR1 is SGHDT and CDR2 is YYEEEE. This CDR3 comprises 16 residues. CDR3 in amino acids: CASSPGRLRSYNEQFF. In DNA form, the CDR3 reads TGTGCCAGCAGCCCCGGGCGCCTCCGCTCCTACAATGAGCAGTTCTTC.

The chain joins TRBV29-1 to TRBJ2-1; 9 bases match TRBD1. Trimming cost V 1 base and J 9 bases; bases outside gene matches: 4. This CDR3 region has 13 residues. Germline-derived CDR1 and CDR2 are SQVTM and ANQGSEA. CDR3 sequence reads: CSVEGQGVGEQFF. The CDR3 coding sequence is TGCAGCGTTGAAGGACAGGGGGTAGGTGAGCAGTTCTTC.

This clonotype was seen a handful of times. The V call is TRBV3-1, the J call TRBJ2-5; TRBD1 agrees at 9 bases. The CDR3 runs to 13 residues. Germline trimming cut 7 bases from V and 5 bases from J; bases unmatched to any gene: 5. Germline V gene data show CDR1 as LGHDT and CDR2 as YNNKEL (reference sequence). CDR3 sequence reads: CASTSGQGETQYF. The CDR3 DNA reads TGTGCCAGCACCAGTGGACAGGGGGAGACCCAGTACTTC.

There are many counts of this clonotype. This sequence joins TRBV11-2 and TRBJ2-1, with 9 bases aligning to TRBD2. This CDR3 is 14 amino acids long. Germline trimming cut 4 bases from V and 9 bases from J; bases unmatched to any gene: 7. Germline CDR1 and CDR2: SGHAT and FQNNGV. DNA of the CDR3: TGTGCCAGCAGCTGGACAGGACTAGCGTCTGAGCAGTTCTTC. Translating it yields CASSWTGLASEQFF. The full variable domain, its missing parts supplied by reference TRBV11-2 and TRBJ2-1, is EAGVAQSPRYKIIEKRQSVAFWCNPISGHATLYWYQQILGQGPKLLIQFQNNGVVDDSQLPKDRFSAERLKGVDSTLKIQPAKLEDSAVYLCASSWTGLASEQFFGPGTRLTVL.

Many counts were recorded for this clonotype. The V and J genes are TRBV6-5 and TRBJ2-1; 8 nucleotides agree with TRBD2. Germline V CDR1 and CDR2: MNHEY, SVGAGI. Germline trimming cut 6 bases from V and 6 bases from J; bases unmatched to any gene: 7. This CDR3 is built from 14 residues. CDR3 coding DNA: TGTGCCAGCAGAAGGCCTAGCGGGCTCAATGAGCAGTTCTTC. Amino acid sequence: CASRRPSGLNEQFF.

The chain joins TRBV6-5 to TRBJ2-7; no firm D call. With 0 bases removed from V and 4 bases from J, the gap between germline ends came to 10 bases. Germline V gene lookup returns CDR1 MNHEY and CDR2 SVGAGI. CDR3 length: 14 amino acids. The CDR3 bases are TGTGCCAGCAGTTACTCGAGCAGGTTATACGAGCAGTACTTC. Translating it yields CASSYSSRLYEQYF.

This clonotype was picked up a small number of times. This chain joins TRBV30 and TRBJ1-5, with D possibly being TRBD1 (5 bases). V was shortened by 4 bases and J by 0 bases, with 7 bases between the two germline ends. CDR1 is GTSNPN, CDR2 SVGIG, per germline (reference sequence). The CDR3 is 13 residues long. CDR3 bases: TGTGCCTGGACCGGGGGTAGCAATCAGCCCCAGCATTTT. Translation: CAWTGGSNQPQHF. Looking up the rest from reference TRBV30 and TRBJ1-5 gives the full variable domain: SQTIHQWPATLVQPVGSPLSLECTVEGTSNPNLYWYRQAAGRGLQLLFYSVGIGQISSEVPQNLSASRPQDRQFILSSKKLLLSDSGFYLCAWTGGSNQPQHFGDGTRLSIL.

This clonotype was counted a few times. The chain couples TRBV7-2 to TRBJ2-5; D not resolved. Looked up from germline, CDR1 is SGHTA and CDR2 is FQGNSA. V lost 4 bases and J lost 0, with 9 bases in between. The CDR3 is 14 amino acids. CDR3 sequence: CASSSAMYQETQYF. The CDR3, as DNA: TGTGCCAGCAGCTCGGCAATGTACCAAGAGACCCAGTACTTC.

This clonotype was seen only a few times. V gene TRBV27 combines with J gene TRBJ2-5; 10 bases align to TRBD2. Germline-derived CDR1 and CDR2 are MNHEY and SMNVEV (reference sequence). CDR3 length: 16 amino acids. V was pared by 5 bases and J by 3 bases, with 9 bases of the junction left unmatched. The DNA for the CDR3 is TGTGCCAGCAGTCCCGGGGGACTAGCGCGAAAAGAGACCCAGTACTTC. Its translation is CASSPGGLARKETQYF.

Concerning this clonotype: A much larger clone differs by one base, so this may be a read error. The chain couples TRBV7-8 to TRBJ2-1; D is ambiguous. V was cut by 2 bases and J by 2 bases, with 16 bases left in between. Germline values: CDR1 SGHVS, CDR2 FQNEAQ. This CDR3 contains 17 residues. The CDR3: CASSLRALMYAYNEQFF. Here the CDR3 DNA reads TGTGCCAGCAGCTTAAGGGCCTTAATGTATGCCTACAATGAGCAGTTCTTC.

This clonotype was detected only a few times. The chain employs TRBV6-1 and TRBJ1-5; D gene unclear. The CDR3 has 16 residues. V was shortened by 4 bases and J by 1 base, with 14 bases between the two germline ends. In germline, CDR1 is MNHNS, CDR2 SASEGT. The CDR3 spells CASSGTWTGSNQPQHF. In DNA form, the CDR3 reads TGTGCCAGCAGTGGCACCTGGACTGGAAGCAATCAGCCCCAGCATTTT.

CDR3 protein: CASSRQGSGGNEQFF. In DNA, the CDR3 is TGTGCCAGCAGCCGTCAAGGGAGCGGGGGTAATGAGCAGTTCTTC. V is TRBV28 and J is TRBJ2-1, with TRBD2 matching over 8 bases. CDR3 size: 15 residues. Germline CDR1 reads MDHEN; CDR2 reads SYDVKM. V lost 6 bases to trimming and J lost 7 bases; unmatched junction nucleotides: 11. Full variable domain (outside the CDR3, taken from reference TRBV28 and TRBJ2-1): DVKVTQSSRYLVKRTGEKVFLECVQDMDHENMFWYRQDPGLGLRLIYFSYDVKMKEKGDIPEGYSVSREKKERFSLILESASTNQTSMYLCASSRQGSGGNEQFFGPGTRLTVL.

The V and J genes are TRBV11-2 and TRBJ2-1, with no clear D. The germline V gene encodes CDR1 SGHAT and CDR2 FQNNGV. With 5 bases removed from V and 5 bases from J, the gap between germline ends came to 13 bases. The CDR3 totals 14 residues. CDR3 residues: CASSPTQNHNEQFF. The CDR3 DNA reads as TGTGCCAGCAGCCCTACCCAGAACCACAATGAGCAGTTCTTC.

In this sample, this clonotype turned up many times. The chain is built from TRBV7-2 and TRBJ2-5; no clear D. The CDR3 contains 12 residues. CDR1 is SGHTA and CDR2 is FQGNSA in the germline V gene. Trimming shortened V by 6 bases and J by 1 base, and 6 bases separated the two germline ends. This CDR3 reads CASRAIQETQYF. The CDR3 DNA reads as TGTGCCAGCAGGGCCATCCAAGAGACCCAGTACTTC.

This clonotype was found many times. This chain uses TRBV10-2 with TRBJ2-1, with no clear D. Germline CDR1 WSHSY, CDR2 SAAADI. V was trimmed by 8 bases and J by 2 bases, leaving 4 bases between them. The CDR3 loop spans 11 amino acids. DNA of the CDR3: TGCGCCAGCTCTGCCTACAATGAGCAGTTCTTC. Amino acids: CASSAYNEQFF.